This T cell receptor beta chain was captured by sequencing in a study of T cell changes during pregnancy in multiple sclerosis. Losses at the gene ends were 0 bases for V and 4 bases for J; bases not matched to a gene: 15. The germline gives CDR1 SGHTS, CDR2 YDEGEE. The CDR3 is 18 residues long. Profiled with immunoSEQ multiplex PCR; TCRdb holds only in-frame clones, not every one. In the table there are 12,000 or so clones, approximately 80% of which are singletons. This TCR came from a female donor in good health, enrolled as a control in a pregnancy study. The specimen comprised CD8+ T cells from peripheral blood mononuclear cells, sampled after pregnancy. The chain joins TRBV5-8 to TRBJ1-1; TRBD1 aligns across 7 bases. This CDR3 reads CASSLGVRQGGGGTEAFF. The CDR3 nucleotides are TGTGCCAGCAGCTTGGGCGTACGGCAGGGGGGAGGAGGCACTGAAGCTTTCTTT.